This entry describes one T cell receptor (beta chain). No antigen is known for it. TCR cDNA, made by 5'RACE template switching, carried an added universal primer site and UMIs. TCRdb reanalysed the 5' RACE reads using MiXCR and keeps one entry per CDR3 protein. The top ten clones hold about 24% of a sample with 300,000 to 350,000 distinct CDR3 sequences, approximately 4% of them seen once. This sample was included in a study of T cells after yellow fever vaccination. Study in general: Researchers used SMART-Seq v4 Ultra Low Input to prepare fractions that had low cell numbers.

Findings and caveats of the study: Reappearing after the booster were most of the clones from primary vaccination (approximately 96% CD4, around 88% CD8).

CDR3 size: 14 residues. With 3 bases clipped from V and 5 bases from J, the junction kept 7 bases outside the gene matches. Germline-derived CDR1 and CDR2 are SGHDT and YYEEEE. The sample here was PBMCs, taken 5 days after the yellow fever booster vaccination. This clonotype originated in a man aged 18 to 30 who received the YFV17D yellow fever vaccine. V gene TRBV5-6 combines with J gene TRBJ1-1; TRBD1 aligns across 7 bases. In DNA form, the CDR3 reads TGTGCCAGCAGCTGGGGAGGGGGCTGGACTGAAGCTTTCTTT. Amino acids: CASSWGGGWTEAFF.